This T cell receptor (beta chain) was observed in a study of T cells in Graves' hyperthyroidism and ophthalmopathy. Thyroid ultrasound and orbital computed tomography, with clinical symptoms and serum thyroxine and TRAb, informed diagnoses. CDR3 length: 13 residues. Trimming removed 5 bases at V and 3 bases at J, with 13 bases between. CDR1 SQVTM and CDR2 ANQGSEA come from the germline V gene. Amplification of TCR beta CDR3 regions was performed using RNA transcripts as template. The TCR CDR3 first-round RT-PCR relied on the HTBI primer set. TCRdb re-called the multiplex PCR reads through MiXCR, storing one row per CDR3 protein. The table lists 450,000 to 700,000 distinct CDR3 sequences, 46% of them singletons. Findings and limits, study-wide: Model-based prediction identified ophthalmopathy a median 6.5 months prior to its onset. Among thyroid clonotypes expanded above 0.001, most also appeared in blood.

This clonotype showed up many times. No antigen is known for it. The receptor was derived from an adult woman with Graves' disease, either hyperthyroidism or ophthalmopathy (not recorded which). The sequenced sample consisted of peripheral blood or thyroid tissue (not recorded which). The chain employs TRBV29-1 and TRBJ1-2; possible D gene TRBD1, 6 bases. CDR3 coding DNA: TGCAGCGTTAGGACAGCCTCTTACTATGGCTACACCTTC. This gives the protein CSVRTASYYGYTF.